What follows are 17 T cell receptor beta chains derived from one specimen sequenced in a study of blood T cell repertoires in COVID-19. Clones were sequenced by immunoSEQ multiplex PCR, and TCRdb holds only the in-frame ones, with some missing. The sample has about 68,000 clones, 86% seen once. Sequenced input: peripheral blood. The receptors shown here come from a man aged 25-45 years with acute or convalescent COVID-19.

The chain combines TRBV19 with TRBJ1-3; D not resolved. V was shortened by 4 bases and J by 0 bases, with 10 bases between the two germline ends. The CDR3 is made up of 15 amino acids. The germline CDR1 and CDR2 sequences are LNHDA and SQIVND (reference sequence). CDR3 sequence: CASSTRRRSGNTIYF. CDR3 sequence (DNA): TGTGCCAGTAGTACAAGGAGACGCTCTGGAAACACCATATATTTT.

The CDR3 sequence is CASSLGAQGVGQYF. The DNA for the CDR3 is TGTGCCAGCAGTCTCGGTGCGCAGGGGGTCGGGCAGTACTTC. V and J are TRBV28 and TRBJ2-7, with 7 positions matching TRBD1. V was clipped by 5 bases and J by 9 bases; unmatched bases: 13. CDR3 length equals 14 residues. Germline values: CDR1 MDHEN, CDR2 SYDVKM.

V gene TRBV5-5 combines with J gene TRBJ2-7, with D possibly being TRBD2 (5 bases). The V and J ends lost 5 bases and 4 bases respectively, with 10 bases between them. The germline CDR1 and CDR2 sequences are SGHKS and YYEKEE (reference sequence). The CDR3 has 12 residues. DNA of the CDR3: TGTGCCAGCAGTTTGACTATGTACGAGCAGTACTTC. This translates into CASSLTMYEQYF.

This chain uses TRBV18 with TRBJ2-7; 8 nucleotides line up with TRBD2. CDR1 and CDR2 from the germline V gene are KGHSH and LQKENI. The length of the CDR3 is 17 residues. V lost 6 bases to trimming and J lost 4 bases; unmatched junction nucleotides: 17. The CDR3 region is CASSLTVGLEGPYEQYF. The CDR3 region has the DNA TGTGCCAGCTCCCTTACAGTGGGACTAGAGGGGCCTTACGAGCAGTACTTC.

V is TRBV4-3 and J is TRBJ2-3; possibly TRBD2 for D (6 bases). Germline values: CDR1 LGHNA, CDR2 YSLEER. V shed 4 bases and J shed 4 bases, with 12 bases lying between them. The CDR3 spans 14 residues. CDR3 region: CASSPGLNSDTQYF. CDR3 coding DNA: TGCGCCAGCAGCCCGGGACTTAATTCAGATACGCAGTATTTT.

This chain connects TRBV15 to TRBJ1-5; 7 nucleotides align to TRBD1. The CDR3 runs to 16 residues. J was trimmed by 9 bases and V by 0 bases; bases with no gene match: 11. Germline V gene sequence: CDR1 LNHNV, CDR2 YYDKDF (reference sequence). CDR3 sequence: CATSRDQGVGGRPQHF. The CDR3 DNA sequence: TGTGCCACCAGCAGAGACCAGGGGGTCGGGGGACGGCCCCAGCATTTT.

J is TRBJ1-3 and V is TRBV30, with no clear D. CDR1 GTSNPN and CDR2 SVGIG come from the germline V gene (reference sequence). V shed 5 bases and J shed 0 bases, with 11 bases lying between them. The CDR3 runs 14 residues. In DNA form, the CDR3 reads TGTGCCTGGGAACCAAAGAGCTCTGGAAACACCATATATTTT. Its protein product is CAWEPKSSGNTIYF.

The chain employs TRBV7-3 and TRBJ2-7, with D maybe TRBD1 (6 bases). Germline assignment: CDR1 SGHTA and CDR2 FQGTGA. Deletions cut 5 bases from V and 2 bases from J, with 10 bases between. The CDR3 totals 13 residues. The CDR3 DNA sequence: TGTGCCAGCAGCCCCGGACAGACCTACGAGCAGTACTTC. Translating it yields CASSPGQTYEQYF.

The chain employs TRBV19 and TRBJ2-1; D is perhaps TRBD2 (5 bases). Trimming removed 3 bases from V and 5 bases from J, with 11 bases in between. The germline V gene encodes CDR1 LNHDA and CDR2 SQIVND (reference sequence). The CDR3 spans 14 residues. The CDR3 is CASSIHGVDNEQFF. DNA for the CDR3: TGTGCCAGTAGTATCCACGGGGTGGACAATGAGCAGTTCTTC.

The chain uses TRBV6-4 and TRBJ2-3; 9 bases map to TRBD2. CDR3 length: 15 residues. Trimming removed 3 bases from V and 4 bases from J; junction bases left unmatched: 5. CDR1 is MRHNA, CDR2 SNTAGT, per germline. The CDR3 nucleotides read TGTGCCAGCAGTGAGGCGGGAGGGCCCTCAGATACGCAGTATTTT. Its protein is CASSEAGGPSDTQYF.

The rearrangement uses TRBV6-6 and TRBJ2-7, with TRBD1 identical over 7 bases. The CDR3 is 13 residues long. V was clipped by 6 bases and J by 6 bases; unmatched bases: 8. CDR1 is MNHNY and CDR2 is SVGAGI in the germline V gene (reference sequence). This CDR3 reads CASRTTGFGEQYF. CDR3 nucleotide sequence: TGTGCCAGCAGAACGACAGGGTTCGGCGAGCAGTACTTC.

This sequence joins TRBV4-3 and TRBJ2-2; D not certain. The germline gives CDR1 LGHNA, CDR2 YSLEER. This CDR3 comprises 13 residues. V was shortened by 0 bases and J by 5 bases, with 4 bases between the two germline ends. DNA for the CDR3: TGCGCCAGCAGCCAAGAGCGGACCGGGGAGCTGTTTTTT. Amino acids: CASSQERTGELFF.

The rearrangement joins TRBV7-9 to TRBJ2-1; D uncertain. The CDR3 totals 16 residues. Germline V CDR1 and CDR2: SEHNR, FQNEAQ (reference sequence). The germline V and J ends were trimmed by 5 bases and 4 bases, with 18 bases remaining between them. Written as DNA, the CDR3 is TGTGCCAGCAGCCCGACTCTAGTCGGCGTTTACAATGAGCAGTTCTTC. It translates to CASSPTLVGVYNEQFF.

J is TRBJ2-1 and V is TRBV28; D gene unclear. Trimming removed 5 bases at V and 7 bases at J, with 21 bases between. The CDR3 covers 16 residues. CDR1 is MDHEN and CDR2 is SYDVKM in the germline V gene. CDR3 protein: CASSDRAKAGLNEQFF. CDR3 nucleotides: TGTGCCAGCAGTGACCGAGCTAAAGCAGGTTTGAATGAGCAGTTCTTC. Full variable domain (outside the CDR3, taken from reference TRBV28 and TRBJ2-1): DVKVTQSSRYLVKRTGEKVFLECVQDMDHENMFWYRQDPGLGLRLIYFSYDVKMKEKGDIPEGYSVSREKKERFSLILESASTNQTSMYLCASSDRAKAGLNEQFFGPGTRLTVL.

The V gene is TRBV29-1, the J gene TRBJ1-2; 7 bases agree with TRBD1. This CDR3 is built from 13 residues. Per germline, CDR1 SQVTM and CDR2 ANQGSEA. The trim removed 3 bases at V and 3 bases at J, leaving 4 bases unmatched. The CDR3: CSVERQGDYGYTF. CDR3 DNA sequence: TGCAGCGTTGAGAGGCAGGGGGACTATGGCTACACCTTC.

The chain uses TRBV11-2 and TRBJ2-2, with a possible D match to TRBD2 (5 bases). This CDR3 contains 13 residues. Looked up from germline, CDR1 is SGHAT and CDR2 is FQNNGV. The V and J ends lost 6 bases and 3 bases respectively, with 8 bases between them. CDR3 in amino acids: CASRRADTGELFF. The CDR3 DNA is TGTGCCAGCAGGAGGGCGGACACCGGGGAGCTGTTTTTT.

The chain combines TRBV7-8 with TRBJ2-1; TRBD1 matches at 8 bases. CDR3 length: 17 amino acids. Per germline, CDR1 SGHVS and CDR2 FQNEAQ. The J segment lost 0 bases and the V segment lost 1 base, leaving 5 bases of the junction unmatched. CDR3 in DNA: TGTGCCAGCAGCTTAGGAGGGACAGGCTACTCCTACAATGAGCAGTTCTTC. This codes for CASSLGGTGYSYNEQFF.